This T cell receptor beta chain was captured by sequencing in a study of cytomegalovirus exposure and HLA in healthy donors. Germline V gene lookup returns CDR1 SGHRS and CDR2 YFSETQ. V was clipped by 4 bases and J by 5 bases; unmatched bases: 8. The CDR3 is 15 amino acids. The study's findings and limits: The listing of 150 to 200 TCR beta chains classed them as cytomegalovirus-associated.

In the PCR, 60 Vbeta and 13 Jbeta primers were used. TCRdb keeps only in-frame clones here, not all; method: immunoSEQ multiplex PCR. The sample table includes some 120,000 clones. About this clone itself: Its antigen is unknown.

The sequenced material came from PBMCs. The chain employs TRBV5-1 and TRBJ2-5; 10 positions match TRBD2. This sequence originates from a man aged 18-30 years in good health and CMV-seronegative. CDR3 bases: TGCGCCAGCAGCCTCAGCGGGGGGGCCGGGGAGACCCAGTACTTC. This codes for CASSLSGGAGETQYF.